A single sample is the source of the 5 T cell receptor beta chains below, sequenced in a study of beta chain features in type 1 diabetes. Study conclusions and caveats: All four CD4+ subsets of Type 1 diabetes patients contained TCRB CDR3s that were moderately but significantly shorter.

Expressed TCRB transcripts were sequenced because the isolated RNA had all been reverse transcribed beforehand. Profiling relied on immunoSEQ multiplex PCR, and the TCRdb table lists in-frame clones only, not all of them. The sample includes 150,000 to 200,000 clones, roughly 65% of them seen just once. Their recognized antigens are unknown. The source material was naive CD4+ T cells from blood. The receptors were gathered from a man between 25 and 39 years old with type 1 diabetes.

This clone appeared a few times. V gene TRBV6-6 combines with J gene TRBJ1-1; no clear D. From germline, CDR1 is MNHNY and CDR2 SVGAGI (reference sequence). CDR3 length: 16 amino acids. Trimming pared 0 bases from V and 1 base from J, leaving 12 bases between. CDR3 sequence (DNA): TGTGCCAGCAGTTACTCGATTGGGGATAGGAACACTGAAGCTTTCTTT. Translating it yields CASSYSIGDRNTEAFF.

J is TRBJ2-2 and V is TRBV7-2; a possible D gene is TRBD1 (6 bases). This CDR3 region has 15 residues. The germline gives CDR1 SGHTA, CDR2 FQGNSA. With 4 bases removed from V and 1 base from J, the gap between germline ends came to 10 bases. As DNA, the CDR3 is TGTGCCAGCAGCTACAGGGTTCGGAACACCGGGGAGCTGTTTTTT. This translates into CASSYRVRNTGELFF.

This chain joins TRBV4-3 and TRBJ2-3; D gene unclear. Germline CDR1 is LGHNA and CDR2 is YSLEER. This CDR3 contains 13 residues. The germline V and J ends were trimmed by 2 bases and 0 bases, with 3 bases remaining between them. The CDR3 is CASSQTSTDTQYF. CDR3 DNA sequence: TGCGCCAGCAGCCAAACAAGCACAGATACGCAGTATTTT.

The chain joins TRBV6-5 to TRBJ2-3; D remains ambiguous. Germline values: CDR1 MNHEY, CDR2 SVGAGI. The CDR3 runs 12 residues. V shed 4 bases and J shed 4 bases, with 6 bases lying between them. CDR3 coding DNA: TGTGCCAGCAGTTCCTTAGCAGATACGCAGTATTTT. It translates to CASSSLADTQYF.

This clone has only a few counts. The rearrangement links TRBV20-1 to TRBJ1-4; D is unresolved. With 7 bases removed from V and 3 bases from J, the gap between germline ends came to 6 bases. CDR3 length: 11 residues. From germline, CDR1 is DFQATT and CDR2 SNEGSKA (reference sequence). CDR3 loop: CSVAANEKLFF. For the CDR3, the DNA is TGCAGTGTGGCGGCTAATGAAAAACTGTTTTTT.